Shown below are 27 T cell receptor beta chains from a single sample sequenced in a study of cytomegalovirus exposure and HLA in healthy donors. The primer mix had 60 Vbeta and 13 Jbeta primers. The table came from immunoSEQ multiplex PCR; TCRdb's copy has only in-frame clones and leaves some out. The sample shows about 130,000 clones, around four fifths of them seen only once. Sequenced sample: PBMCs. The receptors were sampled from a woman aged 40 to 50 in good health and CMV-seropositive.

The chain joins TRBV5-1 to TRBJ2-7; 8 bases are a match to TRBD1. Trimming removed 3 bases from V and 7 bases from J; junction bases left unmatched: 3. This CDR3 is 12 amino acids long. The germline V gene has CDR1 SGHRS and CDR2 YFSETQ. The CDR3 DNA is TGCGCCAGCAGCTCGGACAGGGCGGAGCAGTACTTC. This sequence encodes CASSSDRAEQYF.

The gene calls are TRBV27 and TRBJ2-1; 11 nucleotides agree with TRBD2. Trimming took 7 bases from V and 7 from J; bases not matched to a gene: 9. Germline CDR1 reads MNHEY; CDR2 reads SMNVEV (reference sequence). The CDR3 covers 15 residues. The CDR3 bases are TGTGCCAGCACGTTAGCGGGAGGGAGGCGGAATGAGCAGTTCTTC. Amino acid sequence: CASTLAGGRRNEQFF.

The chain uses TRBV15 and TRBJ1-5; 9 nucleotides align to TRBD1. V shed 0 bases, J shed 8 bases, and the junction held 14 bases outside the gene matches. Germline values: CDR1 LNHNV, CDR2 YYDKDF (reference sequence). The CDR3 length is 18 residues. CDR3 in amino acids: CATSRDSYRGLNVEPQHF. Written as DNA, the CDR3 is TGTGCCACCAGCAGAGATTCTTACAGGGGGCTAAATGTGGAGCCCCAGCATTTT.

The CDR3 nucleotides are TGTGCCAGCAGCTTAGCGGGGGCCAACACTGAAGCTTTCTTT. Its translation is CASSLAGANTEAFF. The chain employs TRBV7-9 and TRBJ1-1; TRBD1 is a possible D gene (6 bases). The CDR3 is made up of 14 amino acids. In germline, CDR1 is SEHNR, CDR2 FQNEAQ (reference sequence). Between the trimmed V and J ends, which lost 0 bases and 2 bases, there was a span of 7 bases.

The chain carries TRBV9 and TRBJ2-5; TRBD1 matches at 7 bases. Trimming removed 4 bases from V and 4 bases from J; junction bases left unmatched: 4. CDR3 length: 13 residues. Germline-derived CDR1 and CDR2 are SGDLS and YYNGEE. The chain's CDR3 is CASSWAGGETQYF. The CDR3 DNA is TGTGCCAGCAGCTGGGCAGGGGGAGAGACCCAGTACTTC.

This clone was detected once. The CDR3 here is CASSYPGQSYEQYF. CDR3 sequence (DNA): TGTGCCAGCAGTTACCCGGGACAGAGCTACGAGCAGTACTTC. The V and J genes are TRBV28 and TRBJ2-7; 7 positions match TRBD1. The CDR3 length is 14 residues. The germline gives CDR1 MDHEN, CDR2 SYDVKM. The V and J ends lost 4 bases and 3 bases, in that order; junction bases with no gene match: 6.

The chain couples TRBV28 to TRBJ1-1; TRBD1 aligns across 7 bases. Looked up from germline, CDR1 is MDHEN and CDR2 is SYDVKM. Trimming removed 5 bases from V and 0 bases from J; junction bases left unmatched: 15. This CDR3 has 18 amino acids. The CDR3 loop reads CASSPPFPGQQVNTEAFF. The CDR3 bases are TGTGCCAGCAGTCCCCCCTTTCCGGGACAGCAAGTGAACACTGAAGCTTTCTTT.

The gene calls are TRBV4-2 and TRBJ1-2, with D unresolved. The CDR3 runs 13 residues. V was trimmed by 1 base and J by 5 bases, leaving 8 bases between them. Germline assignment: CDR1 LGHNA and CDR2 YNFKEQ. CDR3 in DNA: TGTGCCAGCAGCCAAGCCGGGGTATATGGCTACACCTTC. This translates into CASSQAGVYGYTF.

The gene calls are TRBV7-6 and TRBJ2-1; D possibly corresponds to TRBD2 (5 bases). Germline assignment: CDR1 SGHVS and CDR2 FNYEAQ. V was cut by 2 bases and J by 9 bases, with 11 bases left in between. The CDR3 has 13 residues. The CDR3 region is CASSLTPEGEQFF. The DNA of the CDR3 is TGTGCCAGCAGCTTAACCCCAGAGGGTGAGCAGTTCTTC.

This clone occurred many times. This chain links TRBV13 with TRBJ2-3; 7 positions agree with TRBD1. CDR3 size: 15 residues. CDR1 and CDR2 (germline): PRHDT, FYEKMQ (reference sequence). Losses at the gene ends were 1 base for V and 6 bases for J; bases not matched to a gene: 7. This CDR3 reads CASSLARGPGDTQYF. CDR3 bases: TGTGCCAGCAGCTTAGCTAGGGGGCCGGGCGATACGCAGTATTTT.

This chain connects TRBV6-5 to TRBJ2-7; 10 positions agree with TRBD2. CDR1 is MNHEY and CDR2 is SVGAGI in the germline V gene. The length of the CDR3 is 15 residues. With V trimmed by 6 bases and J by 1 base, 6 bases remained unmatched. The DNA for the CDR3 is TGTGCCAGCAGAAGCGGGAGGGCCGAGTCCTACGAGCAGTACTTC. It codes for CASRSGRAESYEQYF.

The J gene is TRBJ1-2, the V gene TRBV18; tentative D call: TRBD1 (6 bases). The CDR3 length is 12 residues. The V end lost 8 bases, the J end lost 5 bases, and 12 bases lay between the germline ends. Germline values: CDR1 KGHSH, CDR2 LQKENI. This chain's CDR3 is CASQDQGYGYTF. CDR3 bases: TGTGCCAGCCAGGATCAGGGGTATGGCTACACCTTC.

This CDR3 is CASRGSGQGDYEQYF. CDR3 sequence (DNA): TGTGCCAGTCGAGGTAGCGGACAGGGGGACTACGAGCAGTACTTC. The chain carries TRBV28 and TRBJ2-7; TRBD1 agrees at 10 bases. Germline values: CDR1 MDHEN, CDR2 SYDVKM. CDR3 length equals 15 residues. V was pared by 9 bases and J by 3 bases, with 11 bases of the junction left unmatched.

The chain recombines TRBV27 with TRBJ2-3; TRBD1 matches at 11 bases. Germline values: CDR1 MNHEY, CDR2 SMNVEV (reference sequence). V lost 4 bases and J lost 4; bases outside the gene matches: 16. The CDR3 extends over 19 amino acids. The CDR3 region is CASSSTYLGQGAVADTQYF. The DNA of the CDR3 is TGTGCCAGCAGTTCAACTTACCTAGGACAGGGGGCCGTCGCAGATACGCAGTATTTT.

The rearrangement links TRBV19 to TRBJ1-1; unclear D gene. The V gene lost 5 bases and the J gene lost 0 bases, with 13 bases spanning the gap. CDR1 LNHDA and CDR2 SQIVND come from the germline V gene (reference sequence). There are 15 residues in the CDR3. CDR3 loop: CASSPRQAMNTEAFF. As DNA, the CDR3 is TGTGCCAGTAGTCCGAGACAAGCCATGAACACTGAAGCTTTCTTT.

The V and J genes are TRBV27 and TRBJ2-7; 7 positions match TRBD2. Germline CDR1 is MNHEY and CDR2 is SMNVEV (reference sequence). Losses at the gene ends were 6 bases for V and 2 bases for J; bases not matched to a gene: 7. CDR3 length: 14 residues. CDR3 amino acids: CASRMAAGPYEQYF. CDR3 nucleotides: TGTGCCAGCAGAATGGCAGCGGGACCCTACGAGCAGTACTTC.

The V call is TRBV13, the J call TRBJ2-5; the D gene is possibly TRBD1 (6 bases). The tail of the sequence fits TRBJ2-7 better, so the J call may be wrong. The germline V gene encodes CDR1 PRHDT and CDR2 FYEKMQ (reference sequence). The CDR3 is made up of 15 amino acids. CDR3 sequence reads: CASSLTGQGKYEQYF. DNA for the CDR3: TGTGCCAGCAGCTTAACGGGACAAGGGAAGTACGAGCAGTACTTC.

The J gene is TRBJ2-5, the V gene TRBV28; 11 nucleotides align to TRBD2. V trimming: 3 bases; J trimming: 0 bases; junction bases outside the gene matches: 3. The CDR3 contains 16 residues. Per germline, CDR1 MDHEN and CDR2 SYDVKM. The CDR3 protein is CASSFTSGSDQETQYF. CDR3 DNA sequence: TGTGCCAGCAGTTTTACTAGCGGGAGCGACCAAGAGACCCAGTACTTC.

The chain carries TRBV9 and TRBJ1-3; the D is unclear. CDR1 SGDLS and CDR2 YYNGEE come from the germline V gene. The CDR3 covers 14 residues. V shed 1 base and J shed 0 bases, with 5 bases lying between them. The CDR3: CASSVTISGNTIYF. CDR3 nucleotide sequence: TGTGCCAGCAGCGTAACTATCTCTGGAAACACCATATATTTT.

The rearrangement links TRBV29-1 to TRBJ2-3; the match to TRBD1 covers 7 bases. The CDR3 is 13 residues long. CDR1 and CDR2 (germline): SQVTM, ANQGSEA. J gave up 1 base and V 6 bases, and 4 bases lay outside the gene matches. The CDR3 here is CSVIGGGTDTQYF. The CDR3 bases are TGCAGCGTGATAGGGGGCGGCACAGATACGCAGTATTTT.

The rearrangement links TRBV27 to TRBJ1-2; TRBD1 is a possible D gene (6 bases). Germline CDR1 is MNHEY and CDR2 is SMNVEV (reference sequence). V lost 6 bases and J 3 bases, leaving 14 bases between the germline ends. This CDR3 comprises 14 residues. The CDR3 loop is CASRPNRDHYGYTF. CDR3 sequence (DNA): TGTGCCAGCAGGCCAAACAGGGACCACTATGGCTACACCTTC.

This clone was seen more than once but under ten times. J is TRBJ2-1 and V is TRBV5-6; D is perhaps TRBD2 (6 bases). The CDR3 runs 13 residues. The germline V and J ends were trimmed by 0 bases and 9 bases, with 10 bases remaining between them. Germline CDR1 SGHDT, CDR2 YYEEEE. CDR3 loop: CASSLGAGREQFF. The CDR3 coding sequence is TGTGCCAGCAGCTTGGGAGCGGGCCGTGAGCAGTTCTTC.

The chain links TRBV19 to TRBJ2-7; TRBD1 agrees at 9 bases. The CDR3 is 14 amino acids. Trimming took 7 bases from V and 2 from J; bases not matched to a gene: 6. Germline CDR1 and CDR2: LNHDA and SQIVND (reference sequence). CDR3 loop: CASTKGQGPYEQYF. CDR3 in DNA: TGTGCCAGTACCAAGGGACAGGGACCCTACGAGCAGTACTTC.

This clone has a handful of counts. This sequence joins TRBV11-3 and TRBJ1-1; D remains unclear. The CDR3 runs to 13 residues. Trimming took 2 bases from V and 5 from J, leaving 9 bases between them. Germline V CDR1 and CDR2: SGHNT, YENEEA. The CDR3 nucleotides read TGTGCCAGCAGCTTAACCCCCGGGACTGAAGCTTTCTTT. It yields the protein CASSLTPGTEAFF.

The chain has TRBV19 and TRBJ1-2; weak D call: TRBD1 (5 bases). Germline V gene sequence: CDR1 LNHDA, CDR2 SQIVND (reference sequence). The germline V and J ends were trimmed by 6 bases and 0 bases, with 23 bases remaining between them. This CDR3 comprises 18 residues. The CDR3 sequence is CASSEIRRGSEANYGYTF. The DNA of the CDR3 is TGTGCCAGTAGCGAAATAAGGAGGGGTTCAGAAGCTAACTATGGCTACACCTTC. Based on the CDR3 plus reference TRBV19 and TRBJ1-2, the full variable domain is DGGITQSPKYLFRKEGQNVTLSCEQNLNHDAMYWYRQDPGQGLRLIYYSQIVNDFQKGDIAEGYSVSREKKESFPLTVTSAQKNPTAFYLCASSEIRRGSEANYGYTFGSGTRLTVV.

This chain connects TRBV10-3 to TRBJ2-5; D perhaps matches TRBD2 (6 bases). The CDR3 totals 14 residues. Between the trimmed V and J ends, which lost 2 bases and 1 base, there was a span of 8 bases. Looked up from germline, CDR1 is ENHRY and CDR2 is SYGVKD. The CDR3 loop reads CAISEAGFQETQYF. The CDR3 coding sequence is TGTGCCATCAGTGAGGCGGGGTTCCAAGAGACCCAGTACTTC.

The gene calls are TRBV5-4 and TRBJ2-5; TRBD2 agrees at 7 bases. The CDR3 has 15 residues. V shed 0 bases, J shed 5 bases, and the junction held 7 bases outside the gene matches. Per the germline V gene, CDR1 is SGHNT and CDR2 is YYREEE (reference sequence). The CDR3 sequence is CASSLVFSGDETQYF. CDR3 DNA sequence: TGTGCCAGCAGCTTGGTGTTCAGCGGGGATGAGACCCAGTACTTC.